This T cell receptor beta chain was obtained from a study of T cell responses to AZD1222 COVID-19 vaccine. Of note for this clone: The antigen remains undetermined.

Germline loops: CDR1 SGHNT, CDR2 YYREEE (reference sequence). The CDR3 covers 17 residues. The ends were cut back, 4 bases at V and 4 bases at J, with 18 bases in the middle. Method: immunoSEQ multiplex PCR; TCRdb's copy keeps in-frame clones and lacks some. The table lists 90,000 to 120,000 clones, roughly 89% of them singletons, with 16% in the top ten. Study outcomes and limitations: Females outnumbered males among donors, who were mostly white British; clonal diversity was possibly underestimated.

The chain combines TRBV5-4 with TRBJ1-6, with D possibly TRBD1 on 5 matching bases. The sequence was obtained from an adult in good health. Material: peripheral blood, obtained on day 0 of AZD1222 vaccination. The CDR3 DNA reads TGTGCCAGCAGCGCAGACAGTGGATGGGGATATAATTCACCCCTCCACTTT. The encoded protein is CASSADSGWGYNSPLHF.